The TCR beta chain under discussion was sequenced for a study of response to subunit inactivated influenza vaccine. The CDR3 covers 16 residues. With V trimmed by 6 bases and J by 3 bases, 7 bases remained unmatched. The germline V gene encodes CDR1 MNHEY and CDR2 SVGEGT. The sample holds a few counts of this clonotype. Its matching antigen is unknown. TCRdb re-analysed the RT-PCR reads in MiXCR, keeping a single row per CDR3 protein. This sample has 500,000 to 550,000 distinct CDR3 sequences, with around 8% found just once. Study conclusions and caveats: That few new T cells are recruited by each seasonal influenza vaccination was the authors' suggestion.

Material: PBMCs from blood, obtained around 2 years after vaccination. The TCR was taken from a man in his fifties or sixties who received an inactivated influenza vaccine. This chain connects TRBV6-2 or TRBV6-3 to TRBJ2-3; 12 bases fit TRBD2. CDR3 in amino acids: CASSRPTSGRTDTQYF. In DNA, the CDR3 is TGTGCCAGCAGCCGTCCGACTAGCGGGAGAACAGATACGCAGTATTTT.